Below, 5 T cell receptor beta chains from the same sample are listed, as sequenced in a study of blood T cell repertoires in COVID-19. This table comes from immunoSEQ multiplex PCR, and its TCRdb copy is limited to in-frame clones, with some not included. This table has 180,000 or so clones, about 83% appearing once. Specimen: peripheral blood. These receptors originate from a person aged 70 to 79 with COVID-19, enrolled during active disease.

The rearrangement links TRBV28 to TRBJ2-7, with D possibly matching TRBD2 (5 bases). Trimming removed 6 bases from V and 4 bases from J, with 13 bases in between. Germline values: CDR1 MDHEN, CDR2 SYDVKM. The length of the CDR3 is 13 residues. Here the CDR3 DNA reads TGTGCCAGCAGAGTCCCGGGGTGGTACGAGCAGTACTTC. The encoded protein is CASRVPGWYEQYF.

J is TRBJ1-4 and V is TRBV18, with D possibly matching TRBD1 (5 bases). Germline-derived CDR1 and CDR2 are KGHSH and LQKENI. V lost 6 bases to trimming and J lost 8 bases, with 16 bases between them. This CDR3 has 14 amino acids. The CDR3 here is CASSLATEFEKLFF. The CDR3 DNA is TGTGCCAGCTCCCTCGCGACAGAATTCGAAAAACTGTTTTTT.

V and J are TRBV2 and TRBJ1-3, with a tentative D call TRBD1 (6 bases). The CDR3 sequence is 17 residues long. The germline gives CDR1 SNHLY, CDR2 FYNNEI. V lost 6 bases and J lost 2, with 20 bases in between. The CDR3 loop is CASRTQVSGHPGNTIYF. CDR3 sequence (DNA): TGTGCCAGCAGGACCCAGGTGTCGGGACACCCTGGAAACACCATATATTTT. Full variable domain (rest looked up from reference TRBV2 and TRBJ1-3): EPEVTQTPSHQVTQMGQEVILRCVPISNHLYFYWYRQILGQKVEFLVSFYNNEISEKSEIFDDQFSVERPDGSNFTLKIRSTKLEDSAMYFCASRTQVSGHPGNTIYFGEGSWLTVV.

The rearrangement joins TRBV24-1 to TRBJ2-1, with D unresolved. V was cut by 4 bases and J by 6 bases, with 9 bases left in between. The CDR3 sequence is 13 residues long. Germline CDR1 and CDR2: KGHDR and SFDVKD. The CDR3 reads CATSEPHSNEQFF. The CDR3 DNA is TGTGCCACCAGTGAACCTCACAGCAATGAGCAGTTCTTC.

This clone was seen a single time. The chain has TRBV19 and TRBJ2-7; 9 bases line up with TRBD1. The CDR3 runs to 16 residues. The germline V gene has CDR1 LNHDA and CDR2 SQIVND (reference sequence). V was pared by 4 bases and J by 3 bases, with 10 bases of the junction left unmatched. The CDR3 region has the DNA TGTGCCAGTAGTAAAGGGCGAGCGACAGGGGGCTACGAGCAGTACTTC. Amino acids: CASSKGRATGGYEQYF.